Listed below are T cell receptor beta chains from one sample, sequenced in a study of blood T cells in healthy people across ages. From the 5' RACE reads, TCRdb called clonotypes with MiXCR, one entry per CDR3 protein. The sample comprises some 1.4 million distinct CDR3 sequences, roughly 45% of which are singletons, and roughly 7.9% rests with the top ten. The specimen sequenced was blood. The receptors here all came from a woman aged 18-29 years in good health. The conserved cysteine and the conserved F or W are not part of the CDR3 here. The D gene is left open where the match is weak.

V,D,CDR3
TRBV27,TRBD1,ASSPSWGKGAKQY
TRBV29-1,TRBD2,SVEDQKRENRNEQY
TRBV24-1,TRBD1,ATARAWDREIDSNQPQH
TRBV27,NA,ASKALYSVVRGNEQY
TRBV12-3/TRBV12-4,NA,ASSPPRQGLSYNEQY
TRBV6-2/TRBV6-3,NA,ASSYSNVITRYEQY
TRBV4-2,NA,ASSQHRVSVTDTQY
TRBV13,NA,ASSLYESYEQY
TRBV12-3/TRBV12-4,TRBD2,ASSLAGRGERHEQF
TRBV12-3/TRBV12-4,TRBD1,ASSLLGQSDTQY
TRBV30,TRBD1,VWSYRGPTEAF
TRBV20-1,TRBD1,SATKTGLGSYGYT
TRBV10-3,NA,AISESAASYNEQF
TRBV29-1,NA,GVEIGGADTQY
TRBV20-1,NA,SAEGRGGETYNEQF
TRBV20-1,NA,SARGPATDTQY
TRBV29-1,TRBD2,SVDGGGRETQY
TRBV12-3/TRBV12-4,NA,ASSFDTGELF
TRBV5-1,TRBD1,ASSPNTGGERYEQY
TRBV20-1,TRBD1,SASDRGYYGYT
TRBV5-1,NA,ASSLNRPTVDGYT
TRBV29-1,NA,SVYSGTSTDTQY
TRBV10-1,NA,ASSDWSSAAGELF